One and the same sample provided the 26 T cell receptor beta chains below, sequenced in a study of CD8+CD57+ T cells in acquired aplastic anemia (dated by TCRdb to the late 2010s). The instrument was an Illumina HiSeq 2000. TCR beta VDJ combination and CDR3 sequence profiling used genomic DNA as the template. In-frame beta chains were kept once TCRdb had trimmed the public reads at Q25 with fastp and called clones with MiXCR. Identical CDR3 protein sequences are pooled into one entry, listed with their most common genes and DNA. Present in this sample are 150,000 to 200,000 distinct CDR3 sequences, approximately 44% of which were seen just once. The ten most abundant clones make up about 2.9% of the sample. Expansion of CD8+CD57+ cells had been shown by flow cytometry in the patients chosen for sequencing. Source material: sorted CD4+, CD8+, or CD8+CD57+ T cells (not recorded which) from PBMCs. These receptors were collected from a human donor with aplastic anemia.

This clonotype showed up many times. The V and J genes are TRBV20-1 and TRBJ2-5; 9 bases are a match to TRBD2. There are 13 residues in the CDR3. V dropped 5 bases and J dropped 5; count of bases not matched to a gene: 6. Germline CDR1 reads DFQATT; CDR2 reads SNEGSKA (reference sequence). The CDR3 region is CSARGGAGETQYF. Here the CDR3 DNA reads TGCAGTGCTCGCGGGGGGGCGGGGGAGACCCAGTACTTC.

The genes are TRBV20-1 and TRBJ2-5; 16 bases map to TRBD2. V trimming: 8 bases; J trimming: 6 bases; junction bases outside the gene matches: 12. The CDR3 sequence is 16 residues long. Per germline, CDR1 DFQATT and CDR2 SNEGSKA (reference sequence). The chain's CDR3 is CSTDPGTSGGGKTQYF. The CDR3 region has the DNA TGCAGTACAGATCCCGGGACTAGCGGGGGGGGTAAGACCCAGTACTTC.

Only one count was recorded for this clonotype. V is TRBV29-1 and J is TRBJ1-1; D may be TRBD1 (5 bases). CDR3 length: 13 residues. Germline V lookup: CDR1 SQVTM, CDR2 ANQGSEA. V was shortened by 3 bases and J by 1 base, with 9 bases between the two germline ends. Written as DNA, the CDR3 is TGCAGCGTTGACAGGGATTGGAACACTGAAGCTTTCTTT. Translation gives CSVDRDWNTEAFF.

The chain combines TRBV15 with TRBJ1-2; TRBD1 aligns across 7 bases. The CDR3 runs 13 residues. Trimming at V came to 1 base and at J to 7 bases, leaving 3 bases not matched to a gene. Germline lookup yields CDR1 LNHNV and CDR2 YYDKDF (reference sequence). The CDR3 is CATSRGQGGGYTF. The DNA for the CDR3 is TGTGCCACCAGCAGAGGACAGGGAGGTGGCTACACCTTC.

This clonotype was seen at least ten times. The V gene is TRBV9, the J gene TRBJ2-3; 9 nucleotides line up with TRBD2. The germline CDR1 and CDR2 sequences are SGDLS and YYNGEE. This CDR3 has 16 residues. V lost 3 bases to trimming and J lost 4 bases; unmatched junction nucleotides: 9. The DNA for the CDR3 is TGTGCCAGCAGCGGGGGCGGGGGGGCCGTGGCAGATACGCAGTATTTT. Amino acids: CASSGGGGAVADTQYF. Drawing the rest from reference TRBV9 and TRBJ2-3, the complete variable domain is DSGVTQTPKHLITATGQRVTLRCSPRSGDLSVYWYQQSLDQGLQFLIQYYNGEERAKGNILERFSAQQFPDLHSELNLSSLELGDSALYFCASSGGGGAVADTQYFGPGTRLTVL.

This clonotype was detected only a few times. A much larger clone sits a single nucleotide away, making a read error possible. The rearrangement links TRBV12-3 or TRBV12-4 to TRBJ1-6; D uncertain. The CDR3 extends over 13 amino acids. CDR3 residues: CASARLYNSPPHF. The CDR3 DNA follows: TGTGCCAGCGCCCGGCTTTATAATTCACCCCCCCACTTT.

The chain couples TRBV10-3 to TRBJ2-7, with 8 bases matching TRBD1. With V trimmed by 6 bases and J by 0 bases, 7 bases remained unmatched. CDR1 and CDR2 from the germline V gene are ENHRY and SYGVKD. The CDR3 consists of 15 residues. CDR3 sequence: CAISNRGASSYEQYF. CDR3 in DNA: TGTGCCATCAGCAACAGGGGGGCGAGCTCCTACGAGCAGTACTTC.

The chain employs TRBV25-1 and TRBJ1-2; a weak D match, TRBD1 (5 bases). CDR3 size: 14 residues. CDR1 and CDR2 (germline): MGHDK, SYGVNS. Trimming cost V 6 bases and J 5 bases, with 16 bases left between them. The CDR3 protein is CASRSDRGIYGYTF. CDR3 nucleotides: TGTGCCAGCAGATCCGACAGAGGAATATATGGCTACACCTTC.

Only one count was recorded for this clonotype. The rearrangement joins TRBV19 to TRBJ2-2; D tentatively fits TRBD1 or TRBD2 (7 bases each). The CDR3 sequence is 14 residues long. From germline, CDR1 is LNHDA and CDR2 SQIVND (reference sequence). With 3 bases removed from V and 6 bases from J, the gap between germline ends came to 11 bases. CDR3 nucleotides: TGTGCCAGTAGTATTCAGGGGGGGTCCGGGGAGCTGTTTTTT. Translated, it gives CASSIQGGSGELFF.

The genes are TRBV7-3 and TRBJ2-7, with D perhaps TRBD1 or TRBD2 (6 bases each). Looked up from germline, CDR1 is SGHTA and CDR2 is FQGTGA. The ends were cut back, 3 bases at V and 5 bases at J, with 11 bases in the middle. The CDR3 runs to 13 residues. CDR3 protein: CASSLWGAHEQYF. The CDR3 nucleotides are TGTGCCAGCAGCTTGTGGGGGGCCCACGAGCAGTACTTC.

This clonotype was counted many times. V and J are TRBV4-3 and TRBJ1-2; no clear D. The CDR3 is made up of 16 amino acids. CDR1 and CDR2 from the germline V gene are LGHNA and YSLEER. V was shortened by 0 bases and J by 5 bases, with 16 bases between the two germline ends. In DNA, the CDR3 is TGCGCCAGCAGCCAAGAGTTGGCAGGTATCAGATATGGCTACACCTTC. Its translation: CASSQELAGIRYGYTF.

Only a few counts were recorded for this clonotype. The chain carries TRBV18 and TRBJ2-3, with 7 bases matching TRBD1. This CDR3 has 14 residues. CDR1 is KGHSH and CDR2 is LQKENI in the germline V gene. V was clipped by 5 bases and J by 3 bases; unmatched bases: 5. The chain's CDR3 is CASSEVQGTDTQYF. The CDR3 region has the DNA TGTGCCAGCTCAGAGGTACAGGGGACAGATACGCAGTATTTT.

In its sample, this clonotype was seen many times. CDR3 nucleotide sequence: TGTGCCAGCTCACCGAAGGTGAGTGTGAACACTGAAGCTTTCTTT. Amino acids: CASSPKVSVNTEAFF. The chain links TRBV18 to TRBJ1-1, with D hard to call. CDR3 size: 15 residues. CDR1 KGHSH and CDR2 LQKENI come from the germline V gene. V shed 3 bases and J shed 0 bases, with 11 bases lying between them. Complete variable domain (other parts from reference TRBV18 and TRBJ1-1): NAGVMQNPRHLVRRRGQEARLRCSPMKGHSHVYWYRQLPEEGLKFMVYLQKENIIDESGMPKERFSAEFPKEGPSILRIQQVVRGDSAAYFCASSPKVSVNTEAFFGQGTRLTVV.

This clonotype came up many times. The J gene is TRBJ2-5, the V gene TRBV20-1, with TRBD2 matching over 7 bases. The CDR3 runs 11 residues. V lost 6 bases and J lost 13; bases outside the gene matches: 11. CDR1 is DFQATT and CDR2 is SNEGSKA in the germline V gene (reference sequence). The CDR3 protein is CSAPAPGGWYF. CDR3 nucleotides: TGCAGTGCCCCCGCTCCGGGGGGATGGTACTTC.

To note about this clonotype: A much larger clone lies one base from this, so it may be a read error. The V call is TRBV12-3 or TRBV12-4, the J call TRBJ1-4, with 7 nucleotides matching TRBD1. CDR3 length equals 16 residues. The CDR3 protein is CVSSPRQGTSNEKLFF. CDR3 nucleotide sequence: TGTGTCAGCAGTCCGCGACAGGGAACGAGTAATGAAAAACTGTTTTTT.

This clonotype was found once. This chain uses TRBV5-1 with TRBJ2-1; 7 nucleotides agree with TRBD1. V lost 6 bases and J lost 5; bases outside the gene matches: 5. The CDR3 loop spans 13 amino acids. The germline gives CDR1 SGHRS, CDR2 YFSETQ. The CDR3 DNA sequence: TGCGCCAGCAACTTCGACAGGGACAATGAGCAGTTCTTC. This gives the protein CASNFDRDNEQFF.

This chain joins TRBV7-8 and TRBJ1-2; 8 nucleotides match TRBD1. CDR3 size: 14 residues. CDR1 and CDR2 from the germline V gene are SGHVS and FQNEAQ. With 4 bases clipped from V and 6 bases from J, the junction kept 7 bases outside the gene matches. CDR3 residues: CASSWTGKRDGYTF. CDR3 sequence (DNA): TGTGCCAGCAGCTGGACAGGGAAAAGGGATGGCTACACCTTC.

The CDR3 nucleotides read TGCAGTGGTAGGAGCGGACTTTTGAACACTGAAGCTTTCTTT. Protein sequence: CSGRSGLLNTEAFF. The J gene is TRBJ1-1, the V gene TRBV20-1; D is unresolved. This CDR3 spans 14 amino acids. Germline V gene lookup returns CDR1 DFQATT and CDR2 SNEGSKA (reference sequence). The V gene lost 7 bases and the J gene lost 0 bases, with 15 bases spanning the gap.

On this clonotype: A much more abundant neighbour one base away suggests this may be a read error. The chain employs TRBV4-3 and TRBJ1-2; 7 bases match TRBD1. The CDR3 loop spans 14 amino acids. Germline CDR1 and CDR2: LGHNA and YSLEER. DNA for the CDR3: TGCGTCAGCAGCCAAGACAGGGCTGCAAATGGCTACACCTTC. It specifies CVSSQDRAANGYTF.

This clonotype was seen repeatedly, ten times or more. The rearrangement joins TRBV12-3 or TRBV12-4 to TRBJ2-3; 8 bases match TRBD2. Losses at the gene ends were 7 bases for V and 4 bases for J; bases not matched to a gene: 7. CDR3 length equals 14 residues. CDR3 nucleotide sequence: TGTGCCAGCACCGTAGCGGGAACGTCAGATACGCAGTATTTT. Amino acids: CASTVAGTSDTQYF.

The chain has TRBV6-7 and TRBJ1-5, with D perhaps TRBD1 (5 bases). TRBV6-7 is an ORF for which the function is uncertain. Trimming took off 0 bases at V and 0 bases at J, with 12 bases between the two ends. This CDR3 is built from 17 residues. CDR3 bases: TGTGCCAGCAGTTACTCGTCGGGGGGGGATAGCAATCAGCCCCAGCATTTT. Its protein is CASSYSSGGDSNQPQHF.

This clonotype came up a few times. The rearrangement links TRBV10-3 to TRBJ2-6, with D hard to call. Germline V gives CDR1 ENHRY, CDR2 SYGVKD. This CDR3 comprises 17 residues. V lost 0 bases to trimming and J lost 0 bases, with 9 bases between them. The CDR3: CAISESSPSSGANVLTF. The CDR3 bases are TGTGCCATCAGTGAGTCCAGCCCAAGCTCTGGGGCCAACGTCCTGACTTTC.

V gene TRBV24-1 combines with J gene TRBJ2-3, with a weak D call TRBD2 (6 bases). There are 14 residues in the CDR3. Between the trimmed V and J ends, which lost 5 bases and 1 base, there was a span of 9 bases. Germline CDR1 KGHDR, CDR2 SFDVKD. The CDR3 spells CATSARLGTDTQYF. Here the CDR3 DNA reads TGTGCCACCAGTGCGAGACTAGGCACAGATACGCAGTATTTT.

The rearrangement links TRBV18 to TRBJ2-7; D is undetermined. The CDR3 spans 16 residues. The V end lost 2 bases, the J end lost 2 bases, and 16 bases lay between the germline ends. Germline assignment: CDR1 KGHSH and CDR2 LQKENI. The CDR3 region is CASSPVTIIGTYEQYF. In DNA, the CDR3 is TGTGCCAGCTCACCAGTGACAATCATAGGCACCTACGAGCAGTACTTC.

This clonotype was recorded a few times. At one boundary the junction diverges from the germline segment, which might be a read error. The chain couples TRBV15 to TRBJ2-7; TRBD1 agrees at 10 bases. The CDR3 length is 14 residues. The germline V gene encodes CDR1 LNHNV and CDR2 YYDKDF (reference sequence). The CDR3 DNA sequence: TGTGCCACCAGGAGAGACAGGGGGCTGTACGAGCAGTACTTC. This translates into CATRRDRGLYEQYF.

The genes are TRBV6-2 or TRBV6-3 and TRBJ2-1, with D possibly being TRBD1 (5 bases). The CDR3 loop spans 14 amino acids. Per the germline V gene, CDR1 is MNHEY and CDR2 is SVGEGT. The V gene lost 2 bases and the J gene lost 7 bases, with 12 bases spanning the gap. The CDR3 DNA reads TGTGCCAGCAGTTACGGCAGGGATGTGAATGAGCAGTTCTTC. Its translation: CASSYGRDVNEQFF.